These 26 T cell receptor beta chains came from one sample sequenced in a study of T cell responses to AZD1222 COVID-19 vaccine. Sequencing was performed with immunoSEQ multiplex PCR; in TCRdb, only in-frame clones are kept and a portion is missing. The sample lists about 130,000 clones; about 93% were seen once. The material sequenced was peripheral blood, taken on day 0 of AZD1222 vaccination. The receptors stem from an adult in good health.

This clone was seen only once. The chain recombines TRBV4-1 with TRBJ1-1, with D perhaps matching TRBD1 (5 bases). The V and J ends lost 6 bases and 4 bases respectively, with 15 bases between them. The germline V gene encodes CDR1 MGHRA and CDR2 YSYEKL. The CDR3 has 14 amino acids. In DNA, the CDR3 is TGCGCCAGCAGGGTGTCAGGGATTGGCACTGAAGCTTTCTTT. Protein: CASRVSGIGTEAFF.

The chain employs TRBV19 and TRBJ2-1, with a tentative D call TRBD2 (6 bases). The CDR3 sequence is 18 residues long. CDR1 is LNHDA and CDR2 is SQIVND in the germline V gene (reference sequence). Trimming left V 0 bases short and J 2 bases short, with 17 bases between. The CDR3 bases are TGTGCCAGTAGTATAGAAGGTATCTGGGGGGTCACCTACAATGAGCAGTTCTTC. Its protein is CASSIEGIWGVTYNEQFF.

This clone was found once. V gene TRBV7-2 combines with J gene TRBJ1-1, with a weak D call TRBD1 (6 bases). V lost 1 base, J lost 8 bases, and 8 bases lay in between. Germline loops: CDR1 SGHTA, CDR2 FQGNSA. The CDR3 has 12 amino acids. The CDR3: CASSLVGAEAFF. For the CDR3, the DNA is TGTGCCAGCAGCTTAGTGGGGGCCGAAGCTTTCTTT.

As concerns this clone: The sample contains more than one DNA sequence encoding this CDR3. This chain's CDR3 is CASSLGGGTEAFF. CDR3 DNA sequence: TGTGCCAGCAGTTTAGGGGGCGGGACTGAAGCTTTCTTT. V is TRBV12-3 or TRBV12-4 and J is TRBJ1-1; a weak D match, TRBD1 (5 bases). CDR3 length: 13 amino acids. With 1 base removed from V and 5 bases from J, the gap between germline ends came to 8 bases.

J is TRBJ2-2 and V is TRBV27; D remains ambiguous. Germline V gene lookup returns CDR1 MNHEY and CDR2 SMNVEV (reference sequence). Trimming left V 4 bases short and J 0 bases short, with 9 bases between. The CDR3 extends over 15 amino acids. CDR3: CASSYRPSNTGELFF. CDR3 nucleotides: TGTGCCAGCAGTTATAGGCCGTCGAACACCGGGGAGCTGTTTTTT.

V and J are TRBV27 and TRBJ1-1; TRBD1 agrees at 7 bases. The CDR3 covers 13 residues. CDR1 and CDR2 from the germline V gene are MNHEY and SMNVEV (reference sequence). With V trimmed by 3 bases and J by 10 bases, 8 bases remained unmatched. CDR3 nucleotides: TGTGCCAGCAGTTTTTCAGGGGGGGAAGGAGCTTTCTTT. This encodes CASSFSGGEGAFF.

Only one count was recorded for this clone. This chain links TRBV19 with TRBJ2-5; D is possibly TRBD2 (6 bases). Germline CDR1 and CDR2: LNHDA and SQIVND (reference sequence). V was clipped by 5 bases and J by 5 bases, with 12 bases between them. There are 13 residues in the CDR3. The CDR3 DNA reads TGTGCCAGTAGTTGGACCCGGGGGGAGACCCAGTACTTC. Translation: CASSWTRGETQYF.

This chain uses TRBV12-3 or TRBV12-4 with TRBJ1-2, with D unresolved. The CDR3 loop spans 13 amino acids. Between the trimmed V and J ends, which lost 3 bases and 10 bases, there was a span of 15 bases. The CDR3 reads CASSLVATGIYTF. In DNA, the CDR3 is TGTGCCAGCAGTTTGGTTGCGACGGGAATCTACACCTTC.

The chain employs TRBV6-5 and TRBJ1-2; 8 bases fit TRBD1. This CDR3 is built from 13 residues. The germline V gene encodes CDR1 MNHEY and CDR2 SVGAGI. The J segment lost 7 bases and the V segment lost 7 bases, leaving 8 bases of the junction unmatched. The CDR3 coding sequence is TGTGCCAGCATCGGACAGGGCCTAGGTGGCTACACCTTC. As protein: CASIGQGLGGYTF.

The table lists this clone with a count of one. The rearrangement links TRBV6-5 to TRBJ2-1, with D possibly TRBD2 on 7 matching bases. The CDR3 runs 13 residues. V lost 7 bases and J lost 8, with 15 bases in between. Germline CDR1 and CDR2: MNHEY and SVGAGI. The CDR3 spells CASNGGRGDEQFF. In nucleotides, the CDR3 is TGTGCCAGCAACGGGGGGCGCGGGGATGAGCAGTTCTTC.

CDR3 coding DNA: TGTGCCAGTAGCCTCGCGGGCTCCTACAATGAGCAGTTCTTC. This gives the protein CASSLAGSYNEQFF. The chain is built from TRBV19 and TRBJ2-1, with D maybe TRBD2 (5 bases). With 6 bases removed from V and 0 bases from J, the gap between germline ends came to 9 bases. CDR1 and CDR2 (germline): LNHDA, SQIVND (reference sequence). The CDR3 runs 14 residues.

The chain uses TRBV5-1 and TRBJ1-1; TRBD1 matches 8 bases. In germline, CDR1 is SGHRS, CDR2 YFSETQ. Trimming at V came to 0 bases and at J to 3 bases, leaving 16 bases not matched to a gene. The CDR3 sequence is 19 residues long. The CDR3 spells CASSLANGQGTERYTEAFF. CDR3 nucleotides: TGCGCCAGCAGCTTGGCCAATGGACAGGGAACGGAACGGTACACTGAAGCTTTCTTT.

This rearrangement joins TRBV3-1 (or the pseudogene TRBV3-2) to TRBJ1-2; D uncertain. V dropped 4 bases and J dropped 4 bases, with 10 bases sitting between them. This CDR3 is built from 13 residues. CDR1 and CDR2 (germline): LGHDT, YNNKEL (reference sequence). CDR3 DNA sequence: TGTGCCAGCAGCCTGGGGAACCTCTATGGCTACACCTTC. Translating it yields CASSLGNLYGYTF.

The chain uses TRBV18 and TRBJ2-3; D is perhaps TRBD1 (6 bases). Germline V gene sequence: CDR1 KGHSH, CDR2 LQKENI. Deletions cut 0 bases from V and 3 bases from J, with 10 bases between. The CDR3 extends over 15 amino acids. CDR3 amino acids: CASSPPTGRTDTQYF. The CDR3 nucleotides are TGTGCCAGCTCACCACCCACAGGGCGGACAGATACGCAGTATTTT.

The gene calls are TRBV5-4 and TRBJ2-3; D gene unclear. The germline gives CDR1 SGHNT, CDR2 YYREEE (reference sequence). The CDR3 totals 16 residues. Trimming took off 7 bases at V and 0 bases at J, with 18 bases between the two ends. CDR3 sequence: CASRRYSAPSTDTQYF. The DNA for the CDR3 is TGTGCCAGCCGAAGGTACAGTGCCCCTAGCACAGATACGCAGTATTTT.

As for this clone: Other DNA sequences of this sample code for an identical CDR3. This sequence joins TRBV27 and TRBJ2-5; 8 bases line up with TRBD2. CDR3 length: 16 amino acids. J was trimmed by 5 bases and V by 6 bases; bases with no gene match: 14. CDR1 is MNHEY, CDR2 SMNVEV, per germline (reference sequence). The CDR3 reads CASSFGTSGSRETQYF. As DNA, the CDR3 is TGTGCCAGCAGCTTCGGGACTAGTGGGTCGAGGGAGACCCAGTACTTC.

This clone was counted once. The genes are TRBV5-6 and TRBJ1-1; D is unclear. The CDR3 runs 14 residues. Looked up from germline, CDR1 is SGHDT and CDR2 is YYEEEE. V was clipped by 0 bases and J by 0 bases, with 6 bases between them. DNA for the CDR3: TGTGCCAGCAGCTTGGGACATTTGAACACTGAAGCTTTCTTT. Its protein is CASSLGHLNTEAFF. The variable domain in full, with the rest retrieved from reference TRBV5-6 and TRBJ1-1, is DAGVTQSPTHLIKTRGQQVTLRCSPKSGHDTVSWYQQALGQGPQFIFQYYEEEERQRGNFPDRFSGHQFPNYSSELNVNALLLGDSALYLCASSLGHLNTEAFFGQGTRLTVV.

The rearrangement joins TRBV4-1 to TRBJ2-1, with D perhaps TRBD1 (5 bases). This CDR3 contains 14 residues. CDR1 is MGHRA, CDR2 YSYEKL, per germline. Trimming pared 0 bases from V and 10 bases from J, leaving 13 bases between. The CDR3 loop is CASSQEWKGLEQFF. The CDR3 DNA follows: TGCGCCAGCAGCCAAGAATGGAAGGGGCTGGAGCAGTTCTTC.

A remark on this clone: A read error may account for a junction end that differs from germline. This chain links TRBV9 with TRBJ2-2; 7 nucleotides align to TRBD2. The CDR3 length is 19 residues. The germline CDR1 and CDR2 sequences are SGDLS and YYNGEE. In nucleotides, the CDR3 is TGTGCCCGCAGCCCCCGCCCCAGACTCGCGGGGGCGAACACCGGGGAGCTGTTTTTT. Its translation is CARSPRPRLAGANTGELFF.

The chain couples TRBV5-4 to TRBJ1-3; D is uncertain. Germline V gene lookup returns CDR1 SGHNT and CDR2 YYREEE (reference sequence). V lost 0 bases and J lost 3, with 13 bases in between. The CDR3 length is 16 residues. The CDR3 region is CASSLGGNAYGNTIYF. As DNA, the CDR3 is TGTGCCAGCAGCTTGGGGGGAAATGCGTATGGAAACACCATATATTTT.

This clone was detected only once. The CDR3 is CAASSGGVGEQFF. CDR3 DNA: TGTGCCGCGTCTAGCGGGGGGGTAGGTGAGCAGTTCTTC. This chain connects TRBV19 to TRBJ2-1; 12 bases fit TRBD2. From germline, CDR1 is LNHDA and CDR2 SQIVND (reference sequence). Trimming at V came to 11 bases and at J to 9 bases, leaving 8 bases not matched to a gene. The length of the CDR3 is 13 residues.

The genes are TRBV19 and TRBJ1-1; maybe TRBD1 (5 bases). Germline lookup yields CDR1 LNHDA and CDR2 SQIVND (reference sequence). There are 16 residues in the CDR3. The V end was cut by 3 bases, the J end by 1 base, with 15 bases between. CDR3 protein: CASSISRGEWNTEAFF. CDR3 in DNA: TGTGCCAGTAGTATTAGTCGAGGGGAATGGAACACTGAAGCTTTCTTT.

The CDR3 region has the DNA TGTGCCAGCACTGGATGGGACAGAAACAATGAGCAGTTCTTC. This codes for CASTGWDRNNEQFF. The rearrangement links TRBV25-1 to TRBJ2-1; 7 bases align to TRBD1. The CDR3 consists of 14 residues. V shed 7 bases and J 5 bases; nucleotides not matched to a gene: 8. Germline CDR1 reads MGHDK; CDR2 reads SYGVNS.

The chain uses TRBV5-1 and TRBJ2-3, with D unresolved. V lost 1 base to trimming and J lost 3 bases, with 6 bases between them. This CDR3 region has 13 residues. The germline V gene encodes CDR1 SGHRS and CDR2 YFSETQ. The CDR3 bases are TGCGCCAGCAGCTTGATCAGGACAGATACGCAGTATTTT. This sequence encodes CASSLIRTDTQYF.

V and J are TRBV6-5 and TRBJ2-7; 11 nucleotides match TRBD1. With V trimmed by 8 bases and J by 2 bases, 5 bases remained unmatched. Germline CDR1 MNHEY, CDR2 SVGAGI. The CDR3 consists of 14 residues. Here the CDR3 reads CASEPGQGAYEQYF. The CDR3 DNA reads TGTGCCAGCGAACCGGGACAGGGGGCCTACGAGCAGTACTTC.

V usage is TRBV27 and J usage is TRBJ2-1; D not certain. CDR1 is MNHEY and CDR2 is SMNVEV in the germline V gene (reference sequence). The CDR3 totals 13 residues. Trimming removed 2 bases from V and 8 bases from J, with 10 bases in between. The DNA of the CDR3 is TGTGCCAGCAGTTTAGCGCCGGGTCATGAGCAGTTCTTC. The encoded protein is CASSLAPGHEQFF.